This is a list of T cell receptor beta chains from one sample in a study of T cell changes during pregnancy in multiple sclerosis. TCRdb's copy holds only in-frame clones and misses some; the assay was immunoSEQ multiplex PCR. Of 36,000 or so clones listed, 92% are singletons. Specimen: PBMCs (not recorded whether the cells were cultured). The receptors derive from a female donor with multiple sclerosis, enrolled in a pregnancy study. CDR3s leave out the opening cysteine and the closing phenylalanine or tryptophan. Fields, in order: CDR3 length, J gene, clone size, V gene, CDR3 protein. Clone size appears in some rows only: once, few, many, or a class for an expanded clone.

cdr3_length: 11
j_call: TRBJ1-1
clone_size: .
v_call: TRBV9
cdr3_aa: ASSDPENTEAF

cdr3_length: 12
j_call: TRBJ1-2
clone_size: .
v_call: TRBV7-8
cdr3_aa: ASSQTASDYGYT

cdr3_length: 11
j_call: TRBJ2-2
clone_size: .
v_call: TRBV2
cdr3_aa: ASSREKARELF

cdr3_length: 12
j_call: TRBJ1-2
clone_size: once
v_call: TRBV30
cdr3_aa: AWANAGSYYGYT

cdr3_length: 15
j_call: TRBJ2-2
clone_size: .
v_call: TRBV11-2
cdr3_aa: ASSLHPRRTNTGELF

cdr3_length: 15
j_call: TRBJ2-1
clone_size: .
v_call: TRBV11-3
cdr3_aa: ASSRTSGRYPYNEQF

cdr3_length: 12
j_call: TRBJ2-1
clone_size: .
v_call: TRBV30
cdr3_aa: AWSTGVGDNEQF

cdr3_length: 14
j_call: TRBJ2-1
clone_size: once
v_call: TRBV4-3
cdr3_aa: ASSQVGLAGVNEQF

cdr3_length: 13
j_call: TRBJ2-1
clone_size: .
v_call: TRBV6-4
cdr3_aa: ASSEVAGTYNEQF

cdr3_length: 11
j_call: TRBJ2-3
clone_size: few
v_call: TRBV7-2
cdr3_aa: ASSLRRSDTQY

cdr3_length: 12
j_call: TRBJ2-7
clone_size: .
v_call: TRBV4-1
cdr3_aa: ASSPENKDYEQY

cdr3_length: 12
j_call: TRBJ2-7
clone_size: .
v_call: TRBV4-3
cdr3_aa: ASTVRSREYEQY